This entry features one TCR beta chain sequence. This CDR3 contains 16 residues. Germline values: CDR1 KGHDR, CDR2 SFDVKD. J was trimmed by 2 bases and V by 4 bases; bases with no gene match: 4. The sample originates from a study of blood T cells in healthy people across ages. The authors ran a second PCR of about 7 to 12 cycles using a sample-barcoded 5' primer and a J-beta primer mix. One entry per CDR3 protein, called by TCRdb with MiXCR from the 5' RACE reads. The sample lists 750,000 to 850,000 distinct CDR3 sequences, 20% to 30% occurring once. These data also featured in a second study, about T cells of mothers and their children. As reported in that work: Donors comprised three healthy Caucasian mothers plus their six children.

This clonotype was obtained from a boy under 18 in good health. Specimen: blood. The chain has TRBV24-1 and TRBJ2-6; 7 nucleotides match TRBD1. CDR3 sequence reads: CATSETDRPGANVLTF. DNA of the CDR3: TGTGCCACCAGTGAGACGGACAGGCCTGGGGCCAACGTCCTGACTTTC.